The clone carrying this T cell receptor beta chain was detected ten times or more. Antigen: not known. Germline loops: CDR1 MNHEY, CDR2 SVGAGI. The CDR3 spans 15 residues. V was clipped by 7 bases and J by 8 bases, with 21 bases between them. This sample is drawn from a study of molecular identifiers for immune sequencing clone quantification. Study-wide findings and caveats: The study reportedly detected spiked Jurkat TCR RNA from one cell among some 940,000 naive cells.

TCRdb itself ran the PCR reads through MiXCR, one entry per CDR3 protein. Seen here are some 320,000 distinct CDR3 sequences, about 20% observed once, and the top ten hold approximately 0.85%. Sequencing was done on a sample of naive CD8+ T cells from blood, with Jurkat cell RNA spiked in. The subset here: FACS-sorted CD8+CD4-CCR7+CD45RA+ naive T cells. The chain is built from TRBV6-5 and TRBJ2-1; D not resolved. The sequence was collected from a human donor in good health. Some libraries in this study had Jurkat cell RNA spiked in. As DNA, the CDR3 is TGTGCCAGCAAAATAACCCAAACTCCCACGTATGAGCAGTTCTTC. Translating it yields CASKITQTPTYEQFF.